This TCR beta chain comes out of a study of shared clonotypes between healthy human individuals. CDR1 and CDR2 from the germline V gene are LNHDA and SQIVND (reference sequence). V lost 5 bases and J lost 7, with 21 bases in between. This CDR3 has 16 amino acids. Running of the assay took place at deep level. TCRdb keeps only in-frame clones here, not all; method: immunoSEQ multiplex PCR. The sample shows approximately 530,000 clones, roughly 95% of them seen only once. There were only Caucasian adults among the donors, and all lived in Nashville, Tennessee. This TCR was sampled from a woman between 25 and 40 years old in good health. The gene calls are TRBV19 and TRBJ1-5; D is perhaps TRBD1 (5 bases). The sample was naive CD4+ T cells sorted from blood. Noted subset: CD45RA+ positively selected. CDR3 residues: CASSARMGQGVQPQHF. CDR3 sequence (DNA): TGTGCCAGTAGTGCCCGAATGGGGCAGGGTGTGCAGCCCCAGCATTTT.